Each of the 4 T cell receptor beta chains below was sequenced from the same sample in a study of T-cell memory formation after mild COVID-19. One entry per CDR3 protein, called by TCRdb with MiXCR from the 5' RACE reads. The sample holds about 240,000 distinct CDR3 sequences, 8% to 10% seen once. The sample consisted of PBMCs or a T cell subset sorted from them (not recorded which). The receptors were gathered from a man aged 18 to 35 who had mild COVID-19 (a few samples of this study predate the infection). Cell type and time point are not known.

This clonotype was detected a few times. The chain links TRBV18 to TRBJ2-7; 8 bases agree with TRBD2. This CDR3 spans 15 amino acids. Germline CDR1 is KGHSH and CDR2 is LQKENI. The trim removed 3 bases at V and 3 bases at J, leaving 7 bases unmatched. The CDR3 DNA follows: TGTGCCAGCTCACCTCGGGGGGGGGCTATCTACGAGCAGTACTTC. Protein: CASSPRGGAIYEQYF.

This clonotype was detected many times. This chain joins TRBV5-1 and TRBJ1-2, with 12 positions matching TRBD1. V gave up 4 bases and J gave up 4 bases; unmatched junction bases: 5. Germline V gene data show CDR1 as SGHRS and CDR2 as YFSETQ. CDR3 length: 15 amino acids. The CDR3 loop is CASSGGTGGTYGYTF. CDR3 bases: TGCGCCAGCAGCGGTGGGACAGGGGGCACCTATGGCTACACCTTC.

The chain is built from TRBV4-3 and TRBJ1-2; weak D call: TRBD1 (5 bases). Germline assignment: CDR1 LGHNA and CDR2 YSLEER. There are 18 residues in the CDR3. The V end was cut by 2 bases, the J end by 0 bases, with 19 bases between. CDR3 sequence (DNA): TGCGCCAGCAGCCAATATTCTCTTCGGGACTTAGCTAACTATGGCTACACCTTC. The encoded protein is CASSQYSLRDLANYGYTF.

V gene TRBV7-3 combines with J gene TRBJ2-3, with a possible D match to TRBD1 (6 bases). V shed 5 bases and J shed 0 bases, with 12 bases lying between them. The CDR3 loop spans 15 amino acids. Germline values: CDR1 SGHTA, CDR2 FQGTGA. In nucleotides, the CDR3 is TGTGCCAGCAGCCGGTGGGGGCCGAGCACAGATACGCAGTATTTT. Translation gives CASSRWGPSTDTQYF.